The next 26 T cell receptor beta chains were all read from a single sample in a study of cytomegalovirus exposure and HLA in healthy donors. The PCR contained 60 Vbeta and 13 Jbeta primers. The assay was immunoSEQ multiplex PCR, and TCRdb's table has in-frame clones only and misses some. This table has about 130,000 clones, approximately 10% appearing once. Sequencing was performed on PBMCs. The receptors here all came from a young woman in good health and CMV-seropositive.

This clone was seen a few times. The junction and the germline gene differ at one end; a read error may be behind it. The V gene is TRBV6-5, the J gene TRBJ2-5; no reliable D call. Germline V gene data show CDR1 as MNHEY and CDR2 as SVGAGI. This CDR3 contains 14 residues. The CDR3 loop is CASSYSNNQEAQYF. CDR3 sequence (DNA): TGTGCCAGCAGTTACTCGAACAACCAAGAGGCCCAGTACTTC.

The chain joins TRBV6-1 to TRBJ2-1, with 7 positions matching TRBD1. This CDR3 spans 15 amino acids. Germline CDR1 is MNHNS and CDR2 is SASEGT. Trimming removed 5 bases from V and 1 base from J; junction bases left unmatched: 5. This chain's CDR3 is CASSKGQQSYNEQFF. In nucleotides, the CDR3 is TGTGCCAGCAGTAAGGGACAGCAATCCTACAATGAGCAGTTCTTC.

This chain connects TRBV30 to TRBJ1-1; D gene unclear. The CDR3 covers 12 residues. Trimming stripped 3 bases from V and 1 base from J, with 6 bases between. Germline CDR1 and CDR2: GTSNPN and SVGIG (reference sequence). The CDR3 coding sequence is TGTGCCTGGAGACACACGAACACTGAAGCTTTCTTT. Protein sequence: CAWRHTNTEAFF.

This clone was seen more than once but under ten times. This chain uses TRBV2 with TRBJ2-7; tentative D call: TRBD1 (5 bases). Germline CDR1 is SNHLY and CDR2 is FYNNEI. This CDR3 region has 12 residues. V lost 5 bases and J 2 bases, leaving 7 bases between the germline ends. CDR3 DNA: TGTGCCAGCAGTTCGACAGCCTACGAGCAGTACTTC. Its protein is CASSSTAYEQYF.

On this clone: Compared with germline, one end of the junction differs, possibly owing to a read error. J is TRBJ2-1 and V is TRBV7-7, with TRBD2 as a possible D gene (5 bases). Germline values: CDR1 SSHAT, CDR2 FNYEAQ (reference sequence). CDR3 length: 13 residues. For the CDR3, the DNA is TGTGCTAGCAGCTTACTAGAGAACAATGAGCAGTTCTTC. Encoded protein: CASSLLENNEQFF.

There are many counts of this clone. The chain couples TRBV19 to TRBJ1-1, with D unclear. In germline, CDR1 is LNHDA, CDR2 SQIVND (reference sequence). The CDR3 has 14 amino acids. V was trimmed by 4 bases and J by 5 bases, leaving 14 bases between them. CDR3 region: CASSTGPGWTEAFF. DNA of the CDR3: TGTGCCAGTAGTACCGGACCGGGGTGGACTGAAGCTTTCTTT.

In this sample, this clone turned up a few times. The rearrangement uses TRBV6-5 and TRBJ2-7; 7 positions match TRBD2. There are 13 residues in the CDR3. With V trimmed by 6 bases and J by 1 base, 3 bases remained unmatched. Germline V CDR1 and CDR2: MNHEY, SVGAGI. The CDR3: CASRILASYEQYF. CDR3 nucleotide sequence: TGTGCCAGCAGGATACTAGCGTCCTACGAGCAGTACTTC.

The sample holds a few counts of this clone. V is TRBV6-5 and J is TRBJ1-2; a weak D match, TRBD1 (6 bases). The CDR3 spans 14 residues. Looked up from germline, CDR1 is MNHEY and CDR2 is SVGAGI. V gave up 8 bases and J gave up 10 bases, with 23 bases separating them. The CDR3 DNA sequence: TGTGCCAGCGGAAAAACAACAGGGATCGGTGCCTACACCTTC. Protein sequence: CASGKTTGIGAYTF.

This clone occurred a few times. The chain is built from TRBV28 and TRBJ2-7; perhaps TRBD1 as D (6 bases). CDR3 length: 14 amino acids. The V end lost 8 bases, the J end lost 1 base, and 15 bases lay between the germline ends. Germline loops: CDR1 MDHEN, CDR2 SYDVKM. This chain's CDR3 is CASRGAGASYEQYF. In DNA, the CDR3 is TGTGCCAGCCGAGGGGCAGGGGCGTCCTACGAGCAGTACTTC.

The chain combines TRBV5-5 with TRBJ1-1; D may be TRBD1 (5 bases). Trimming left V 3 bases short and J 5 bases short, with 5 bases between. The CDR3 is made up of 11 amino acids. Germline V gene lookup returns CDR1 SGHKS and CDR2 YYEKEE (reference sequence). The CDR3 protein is CASSYRTEAFF. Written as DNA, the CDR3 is TGTGCCAGCAGCTACAGGACTGAAGCTTTCTTT.

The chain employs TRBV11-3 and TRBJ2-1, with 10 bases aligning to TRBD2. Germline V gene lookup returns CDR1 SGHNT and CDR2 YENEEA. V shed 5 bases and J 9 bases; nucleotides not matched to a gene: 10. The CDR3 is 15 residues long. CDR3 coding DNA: TGTGCCAGCAGCGGAGCCCTAGCGGGAGAGGGTGAGCAGTTCTTC. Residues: CASSGALAGEGEQFF.

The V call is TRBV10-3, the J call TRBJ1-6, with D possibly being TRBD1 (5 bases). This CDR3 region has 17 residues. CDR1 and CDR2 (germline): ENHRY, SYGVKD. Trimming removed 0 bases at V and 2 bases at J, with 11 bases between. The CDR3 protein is CAISESGLRTYNSPLHF. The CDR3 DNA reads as TGTGCCATCAGTGAGTCGGGACTAAGGACCTATAATTCACCCCTCCACTTT.

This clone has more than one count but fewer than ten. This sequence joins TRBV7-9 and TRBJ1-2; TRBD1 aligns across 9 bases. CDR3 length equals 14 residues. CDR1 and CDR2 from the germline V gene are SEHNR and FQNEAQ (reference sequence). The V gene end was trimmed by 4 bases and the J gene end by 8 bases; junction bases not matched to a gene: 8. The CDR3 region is CASSSLQGAGGYTF. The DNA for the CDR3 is TGTGCCAGCAGCTCCTTACAGGGGGCGGGCGGCTACACCTTC.

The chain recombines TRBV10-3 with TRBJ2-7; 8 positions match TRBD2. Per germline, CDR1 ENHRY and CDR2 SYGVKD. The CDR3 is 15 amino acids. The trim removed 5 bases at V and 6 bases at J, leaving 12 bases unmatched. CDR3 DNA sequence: TGTGCCATCAGTTCCCTTGATACAGCGGGAGTCGAGCAGTACTTC. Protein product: CAISSLDTAGVEQYF.

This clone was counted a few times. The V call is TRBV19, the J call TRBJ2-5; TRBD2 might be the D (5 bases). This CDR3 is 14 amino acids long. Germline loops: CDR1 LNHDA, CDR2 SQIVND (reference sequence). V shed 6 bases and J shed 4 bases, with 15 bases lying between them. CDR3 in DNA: TGTGCCAGTAGAGCGAGGGTGTTCGGAGAGACCCAGTACTTC. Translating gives CASRARVFGETQYF.

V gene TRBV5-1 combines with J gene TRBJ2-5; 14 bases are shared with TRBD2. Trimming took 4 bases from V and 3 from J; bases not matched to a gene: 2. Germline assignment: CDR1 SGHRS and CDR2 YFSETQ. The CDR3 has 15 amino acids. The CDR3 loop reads CASSKGLAGEETQYF. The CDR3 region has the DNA TGCGCCAGCAGCAAGGGACTAGCGGGAGAAGAGACCCAGTACTTC.

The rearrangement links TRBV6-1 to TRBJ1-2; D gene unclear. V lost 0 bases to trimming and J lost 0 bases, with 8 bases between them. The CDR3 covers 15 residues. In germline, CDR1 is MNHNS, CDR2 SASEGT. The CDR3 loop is CASSEAATANYGYTF. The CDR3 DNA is TGTGCCAGCAGTGAAGCAGCTACTGCTAACTATGGCTACACCTTC.

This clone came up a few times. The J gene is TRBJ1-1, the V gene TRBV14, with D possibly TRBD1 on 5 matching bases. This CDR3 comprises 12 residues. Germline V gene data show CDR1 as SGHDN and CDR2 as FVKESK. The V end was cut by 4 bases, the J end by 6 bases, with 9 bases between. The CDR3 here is CASSLRGSEAFF. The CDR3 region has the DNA TGTGCCAGCAGCCTTAGGGGTTCTGAAGCTTTCTTT.

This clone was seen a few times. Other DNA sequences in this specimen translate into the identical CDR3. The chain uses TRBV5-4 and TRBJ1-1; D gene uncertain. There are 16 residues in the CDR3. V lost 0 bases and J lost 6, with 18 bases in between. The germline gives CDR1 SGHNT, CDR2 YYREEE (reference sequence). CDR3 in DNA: TGTGCCAGCAGCTTGGAAACCCTAGCCGAGGGCCCTGAAGCTTTCTTT. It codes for CASSLETLAEGPEAFF.

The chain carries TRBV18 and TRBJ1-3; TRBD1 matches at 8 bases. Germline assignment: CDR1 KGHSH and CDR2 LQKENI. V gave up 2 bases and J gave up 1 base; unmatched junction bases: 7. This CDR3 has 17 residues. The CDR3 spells CASSPYGTGGSGNTIYF. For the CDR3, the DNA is TGTGCCAGCTCACCATATGGGACAGGAGGTTCTGGAAACACCATATATTTT.

CDR3: CACRSANEQYF. In nucleotides, the CDR3 is TGTGCCTGCCGATCCGCGAACGAGCAGTACTTC. The chain is built from TRBV28 and TRBJ2-7, with no clear D. The V end lost 11 bases, the J end lost 5 bases, and 13 bases lay between the germline ends. Germline CDR1 and CDR2: MDHEN and SYDVKM. The CDR3 is made up of 11 amino acids.

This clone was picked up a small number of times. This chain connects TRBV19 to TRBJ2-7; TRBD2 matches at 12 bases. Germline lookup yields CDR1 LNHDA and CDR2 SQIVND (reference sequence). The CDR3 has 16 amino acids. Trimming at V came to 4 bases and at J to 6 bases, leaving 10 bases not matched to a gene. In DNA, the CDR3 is TGTGCCAGTAGTAATTGGGCTAGCGGGAGGGCCGGCGAGCAGTACTTC. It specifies CASSNWASGRAGEQYF.

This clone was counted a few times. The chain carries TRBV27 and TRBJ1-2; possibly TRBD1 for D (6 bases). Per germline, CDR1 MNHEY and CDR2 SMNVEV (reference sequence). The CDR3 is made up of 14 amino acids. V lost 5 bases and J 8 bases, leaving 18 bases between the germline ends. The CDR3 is CASSKAPGEQGYTF. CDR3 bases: TGTGCCAGCAGTAAAGCTCCAGGGGAGCAAGGCTACACCTTC.

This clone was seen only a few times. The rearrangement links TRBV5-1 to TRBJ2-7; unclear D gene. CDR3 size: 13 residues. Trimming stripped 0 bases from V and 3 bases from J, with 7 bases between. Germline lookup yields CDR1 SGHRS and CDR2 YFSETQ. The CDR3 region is CASSLVADYEQYF. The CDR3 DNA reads TGCGCCAGCAGCTTGGTGGCGGACTACGAGCAGTACTTC.

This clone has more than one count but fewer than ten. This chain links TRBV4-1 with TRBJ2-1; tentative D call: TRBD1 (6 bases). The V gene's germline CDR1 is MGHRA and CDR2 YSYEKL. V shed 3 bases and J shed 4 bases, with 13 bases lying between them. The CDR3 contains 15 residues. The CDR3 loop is CASSHFRDTYNEQFF. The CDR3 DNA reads TGCGCCAGCAGCCATTTCCGGGACACATACAATGAGCAGTTCTTC.

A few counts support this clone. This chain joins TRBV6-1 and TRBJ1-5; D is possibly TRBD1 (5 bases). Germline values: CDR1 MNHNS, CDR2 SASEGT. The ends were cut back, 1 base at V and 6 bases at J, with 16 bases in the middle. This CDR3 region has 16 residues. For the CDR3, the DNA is TGTGCCAGCAGTGAAGGGGTTCGGGGGGGAGGTCAGCCCCAGCATTTT. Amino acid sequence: CASSEGVRGGGQPQHF.